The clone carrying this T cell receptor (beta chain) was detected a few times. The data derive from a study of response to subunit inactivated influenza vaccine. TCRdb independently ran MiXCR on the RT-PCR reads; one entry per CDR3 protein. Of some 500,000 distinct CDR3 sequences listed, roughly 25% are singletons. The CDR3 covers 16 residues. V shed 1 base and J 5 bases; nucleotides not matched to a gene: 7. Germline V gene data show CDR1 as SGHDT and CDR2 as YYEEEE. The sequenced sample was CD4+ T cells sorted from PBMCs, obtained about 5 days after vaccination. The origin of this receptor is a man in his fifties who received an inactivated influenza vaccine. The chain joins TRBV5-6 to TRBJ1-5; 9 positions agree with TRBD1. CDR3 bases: TGTGCCAGCAGCTTGTATGGACAGGGGCACGATCAGCCCCAGCATTTT. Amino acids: CASSLYGQGHDQPQHF.